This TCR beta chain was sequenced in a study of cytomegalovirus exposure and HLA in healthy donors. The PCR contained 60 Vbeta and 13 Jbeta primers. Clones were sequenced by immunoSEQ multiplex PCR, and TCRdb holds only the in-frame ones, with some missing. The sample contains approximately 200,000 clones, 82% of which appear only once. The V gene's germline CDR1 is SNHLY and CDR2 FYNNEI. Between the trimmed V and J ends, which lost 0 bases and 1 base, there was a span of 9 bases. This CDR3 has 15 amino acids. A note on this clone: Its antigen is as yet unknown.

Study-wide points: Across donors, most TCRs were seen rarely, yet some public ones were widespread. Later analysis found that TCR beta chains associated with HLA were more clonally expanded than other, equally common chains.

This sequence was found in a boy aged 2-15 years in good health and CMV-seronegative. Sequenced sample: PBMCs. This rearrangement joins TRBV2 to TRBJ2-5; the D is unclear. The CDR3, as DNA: TGTGCCAGCAGTGAAGCCGTGGGCTTCCAAGAGACCCAGTACTTC. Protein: CASSEAVGFQETQYF. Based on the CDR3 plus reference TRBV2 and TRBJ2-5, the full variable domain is EPEVTQTPSHQVTQMGQEVILRCVPISNHLYFYWYRQILGQKVEFLVSFYNNEISEKSEIFDDQFSVERPDGSNFTLKIRSTKLEDSAMYFCASSEAVGFQETQYFGPGTRLLVL.